This T cell receptor (beta chain) was recorded in a study of T cell changes during pregnancy in multiple sclerosis. Germline values: CDR1 SGHTA, CDR2 FQGNSA. Trimming at V came to 5 bases and at J to 4 bases, leaving 6 bases not matched to a gene. The CDR3 has 14 amino acids. Sequencing was performed with immunoSEQ multiplex PCR; in TCRdb, only in-frame clones are kept and a portion is missing. The sample carries roughly 70,000 clones, around 92% recorded once. The receptor was derived from a female donor with multiple sclerosis, enrolled in a pregnancy study. The chain uses TRBV7-2 and TRBJ2-5; 8 nucleotides align to TRBD2. The starting material was peripheral blood, obtained before pregnancy. CDR3 sequence (DNA): TGTGCCAGCAGCCCAGGCGCGGGAGGAGAGACCCAGTACTTC. This encodes CASSPGAGGETQYF. The full variable domain, rest sourced from reference TRBV7-2 and TRBJ2-5, is GAGVSQSPSNKVTEKGKDVELRCDPISGHTALYWYRQSLGQGLEFLIYFQGNSAPDKSGLPSDRFSAERTGGSVSTLTIQRTQQEDSAVYLCASSPGAGGETQYFGPGTRLLVL.